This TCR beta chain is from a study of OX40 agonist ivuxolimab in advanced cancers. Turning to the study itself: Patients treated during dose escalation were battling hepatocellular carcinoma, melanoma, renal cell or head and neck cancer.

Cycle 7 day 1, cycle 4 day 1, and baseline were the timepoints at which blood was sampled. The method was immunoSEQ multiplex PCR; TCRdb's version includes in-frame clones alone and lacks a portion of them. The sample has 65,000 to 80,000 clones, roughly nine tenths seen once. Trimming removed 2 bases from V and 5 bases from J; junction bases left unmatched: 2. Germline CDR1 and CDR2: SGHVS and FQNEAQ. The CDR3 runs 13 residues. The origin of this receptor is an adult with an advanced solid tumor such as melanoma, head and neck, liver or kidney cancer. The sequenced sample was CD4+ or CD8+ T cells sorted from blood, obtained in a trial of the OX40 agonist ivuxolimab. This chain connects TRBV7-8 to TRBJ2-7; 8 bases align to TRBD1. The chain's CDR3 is CASSLPGGDEQYF. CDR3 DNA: TGTGCCAGCAGCTTACCAGGGGGCGACGAGCAGTACTTC.